These 20 T cell receptor beta chains were all obtained from the same sample, sequenced in a study of OX40 agonist ivuxolimab in advanced cancers. The protocol used for the library was the immunoSEQ multiplex PCR assay. TCRdb took over this immuneACCESS table, retaining in-frame rearrangements with V and J assigned. Such tables are incomplete; in checked studies, under half of the missing clones stem from an unresolved V gene, and the remainder is unexplained. The sample records more than 45,000 clones, approximately 78% of which are singletons. 0.75% of the sample belongs to the ten largest clones. The starting material was CD4+ or CD8+ T cells sorted from blood, obtained in a trial of the OX40 agonist ivuxolimab. These receptors were taken from an adult with an advanced solid tumor such as melanoma, head and neck, liver or kidney cancer.

V and J are TRBV12-5 and TRBJ2-4; D gene unclear. CDR3 length: 13 residues. Germline loops: CDR1 LGHNT, CDR2 FRNRAP. The V gene lost 7 bases and the J gene lost 1 base, with 8 bases spanning the gap. For the CDR3, the DNA is TGTGCTAGTGAGGGAATTGCCAAAAACATTCAGTACTTC. Translation: CASEGIAKNIQYF.

CDR3 amino acids: CASSVAWTSGDNEQFF. The CDR3 region has the DNA TGTGCCAGCAGCGTAGCCTGGACTAGCGGGGACAATGAGCAGTTCTTC. The chain has TRBV9 and TRBJ2-1; 12 positions agree with TRBD2. Germline V gives CDR1 SGDLS, CDR2 YYNGEE. With V trimmed by 0 bases and J by 5 bases, 3 bases remained unmatched. The CDR3 totals 16 residues.

This rearrangement joins TRBV18 to TRBJ1-1; D is undetermined. The V gene lost 1 base and the J gene lost 1 base, with 4 bases spanning the gap. CDR1 is KGHSH, CDR2 LQKENI, per germline. The length of the CDR3 is 13 residues. CDR3 sequence: CASSPQANTEAFF. CDR3 coding DNA: TGTGCCAGCTCACCACAGGCGAACACTGAAGCTTTCTTT.

The chain uses TRBV5-4 and TRBJ2-5, with a weak D call TRBD1 (7 bases). Germline CDR1 is SGHNT and CDR2 is YYREEE (reference sequence). The CDR3 has 15 amino acids. V shed 4 bases and J shed 2 bases, with 15 bases lying between them. For the CDR3, the DNA is TGTGCCAGCAGCCCTTTTGCAGGGGGGCAAGAGACCCAGTACTTC. Its translation is CASSPFAGGQETQYF. Looking up the rest from reference TRBV5-4 and TRBJ2-5 gives the full variable domain: ETGVTQSPTHLIKTRGQQVTLRCSSQSGHNTVSWYQQALGQGPQFIFQYYREEENGRGNFPPRFSGLQFPNYSSELNVNALELDDSALYLCASSPFAGGQETQYFGPGTRLLVL.

CDR3 DNA sequence: TGTGCCAGTAGTACCGACTCCCTTCAGGGTCGGGCCACTGAAGCTTTCTTT. Amino acids: CASSTDSLQGRATEAFF. The J gene is TRBJ1-1, the V gene TRBV19, with a tentative D call TRBD1 (5 bases). This CDR3 is built from 17 residues. V was shortened by 4 bases and J by 4 bases, with 22 bases between the two germline ends. Germline loops: CDR1 LNHDA, CDR2 SQIVND (reference sequence). The full variable domain, rest sourced from reference TRBV19 and TRBJ1-1, is DGGITQSPKYLFRKEGQNVTLSCEQNLNHDAMYWYRQDPGQGLRLIYYSQIVNDFQKGDIAEGYSVSREKKESFPLTVTSAQKNPTAFYLCASSTDSLQGRATEAFFGQGTRLTVV.

V gene TRBV19 combines with J gene TRBJ2-5; TRBD1 aligns across 9 bases. The CDR3 runs 16 residues. Losses at the gene ends were 3 bases for V and 5 bases for J; bases not matched to a gene: 10. In germline, CDR1 is LNHDA, CDR2 SQIVND (reference sequence). CDR3 nucleotide sequence: TGTGCCAGTAGTATCTTACAGGGGGCCGCGGTGGAGACCCAGTACTTC. Residues: CASSILQGAAVETQYF.

The chain joins TRBV6-1 to TRBJ2-7; D remains ambiguous. Germline V CDR1 and CDR2: MNHNS, SASEGT. The CDR3 covers 14 residues. The V and J ends lost 4 bases and 6 bases respectively, with 16 bases between them. The CDR3 region has the DNA TGTGCCAGCAGTGTGAAGGGTCTAAGCTCCGAGCAGTACTTC. Protein sequence: CASSVKGLSSEQYF.

This chain uses TRBV5-1 with TRBJ2-5, with D maybe TRBD1 (5 bases). CDR1 is SGHRS, CDR2 YFSETQ, per germline. The CDR3 extends over 14 amino acids. V was cut by 0 bases and J by 3 bases, with 9 bases left in between. The CDR3 reads CASSLGGFEETQYF. As DNA, the CDR3 is TGCGCCAGCAGCTTGGGGGGCTTCGAAGAGACCCAGTACTTC. The whole variable domain, remainder taken from reference TRBV5-1 and TRBJ2-5, is KAGVTQTPRYLIKTRGQQVTLSCSPISGHRSVSWYQQTPGQGLQFLFEYFSETQRNKGNFPGRFSGRQFSNSRSEMNVSTLELGDSALYLCASSLGGFEETQYFGPGTRLLVL.

This clone was detected a few times. The chain combines TRBV5-1 with TRBJ1-3, with 8 bases fitting TRBD1. CDR1 and CDR2 from the germline V gene are SGHRS and YFSETQ. This CDR3 is built from 16 residues. Trimming removed 6 bases from V and 4 bases from J; junction bases left unmatched: 12. CDR3 loop: CASTTGGGRGGNTIYF. The CDR3 bases are TGCGCCAGCACCACAGGGGGAGGACGGGGAGGAAACACCATATATTTT. The full variable domain, its missing parts supplied by reference TRBV5-1 and TRBJ1-3, is KAGVTQTPRYLIKTRGQQVTLSCSPISGHRSVSWYQQTPGQGLQFLFEYFSETQRNKGNFPGRFSGRQFSNSRSEMNVSTLELGDSALYLCASTTGGGRGGNTIYFGEGSWLTVV.

CDR3 loop: CASSTAGTGVQETQYF. CDR3 sequence (DNA): TGCGCCAGCAGCACCGCCGGGACAGGGGTTCAAGAGACCCAGTACTTC. J is TRBJ2-5 and V is TRBV5-1, with 10 positions matching TRBD1. CDR3 size: 16 residues. Germline V lookup: CDR1 SGHRS, CDR2 YFSETQ. Trimming at V came to 4 bases and at J to 2 bases, leaving 8 bases not matched to a gene. Filled out from reference TRBV5-1 and TRBJ2-5, the complete variable domain reads KAGVTQTPRYLIKTRGQQVTLSCSPISGHRSVSWYQQTPGQGLQFLFEYFSETQRNKGNFPGRFSGRQFSNSRSEMNVSTLELGDSALYLCASSTAGTGVQETQYFGPGTRLLVL.

The rearrangement links TRBV6-1 to TRBJ1-5; no reliable D call. The ends were cut back, 4 bases at V and 2 bases at J, with 12 bases in the middle. The CDR3 has 15 residues. CDR1 and CDR2 (germline): MNHNS, SASEGT. CDR3 bases: TGTGCCAGCAGTGCACCGACCGGAGGCAATCAGCCCCAGCATTTT. Its translation: CASSAPTGGNQPQHF.

The chain joins TRBV19 to TRBJ1-2; 7 bases are shared with TRBD1. This CDR3 is 16 amino acids long. Germline loops: CDR1 LNHDA, CDR2 SQIVND (reference sequence). V was pared by 5 bases and J by 4 bases, with 13 bases of the junction left unmatched. CDR3 sequence reads: CASSLREGQLSYGYTF. As DNA, the CDR3 is TGTGCCAGTAGTCTCCGGGAGGGACAGCTTTCCTATGGCTACACCTTC.

The chain employs TRBV5-1 and TRBJ2-7; 8 nucleotides match TRBD2. Per germline, CDR1 SGHRS and CDR2 YFSETQ. The V segment lost 4 bases and the J segment 5 bases; nucleotides outside the gene matches: 11. The CDR3 is made up of 15 amino acids. The CDR3 coding sequence is TGCGCCAGCAGCCCGAGGCCCGGGGGGGACAACGAGCAGTACTTC. Translation gives CASSPRPGGDNEQYF.

The rearrangement joins TRBV6-1 to TRBJ1-5; no clear D. Germline V gives CDR1 MNHNS, CDR2 SASEGT. V dropped 4 bases and J dropped 3 bases, with 16 bases sitting between them. This CDR3 has 16 residues. CDR3 loop: CASSGIRLLDNQPQHF. The CDR3 DNA reads as TGTGCCAGCAGTGGAATCAGGTTACTAGACAATCAGCCCCAGCATTTT.

In its sample, this clone was seen a few times. The chain links TRBV5-6 to TRBJ1-1; the D is unclear. The CDR3 extends over 17 amino acids. The germline CDR1 and CDR2 sequences are SGHDT and YYEEEE. V was pared by 3 bases and J by 5 bases, with 23 bases between. As DNA, the CDR3 is TGTGCCAGCAGCTCCGAGTTAGGGCCAACCCGGGGTACTGAAGCTTTCTTT. Its protein is CASSSELGPTRGTEAFF.

The V and J genes are TRBV19 and TRBJ1-2, with 10 positions matching TRBD1. The ends lost 7 bases at V and 2 bases at J; junction bases unmatched: 7. This CDR3 contains 15 residues. CDR1 and CDR2 from the germline V gene are LNHDA and SQIVND (reference sequence). The CDR3 spells CASTMGQGINYGYTF. The CDR3 DNA follows: TGTGCCAGTACCATGGGACAGGGGATCAACTATGGCTACACCTTC.

The chain couples TRBV21-1 to TRBJ1-2. TRBV21-1 counts as a pseudogene. The CDR3 length is 12 residues. In DNA form, the CDR3 reads TGTGCCAGCAGCAAAGGTATCTATGGCTACACCTTC. It codes for CASSKGIYGYTF.

This chain joins TRBV7-9 and TRBJ1-1, with D unresolved. The CDR3 loop spans 14 amino acids. Trimming shortened V by 6 bases and J by 4 bases, and 15 bases separated the two germline ends. Germline values: CDR1 SEHNR, CDR2 FQNEAQ (reference sequence). The CDR3 region has the DNA TGTGCCAGCAGTATCGGCAGGTCGGCCACTGAAGCTTTCTTT. It codes for CASSIGRSATEAFF. The whole variable domain, remainder taken from reference TRBV7-9 and TRBJ1-1, is DTGVSQNPRHKITKRGQNVTFRCDPISEHNRLYWYRQTLGQGPEFLTYFQNEAQLEKSRLLSDRFSAERPKGSFSTLEIQRTEQGDSAMYLCASSIGRSATEAFFGQGTRLTVV.

The chain combines TRBV11-2 with TRBJ1-2; D gene unclear. CDR3 size: 13 residues. Trimming left V 5 bases short and J 5 bases short, with 12 bases between. From germline, CDR1 is SGHAT and CDR2 FQNNGV. CDR3 sequence: CASSVLQGYGYTF. The DNA for the CDR3 is TGTGCCAGCAGCGTGCTACAAGGTTATGGCTACACCTTC.

This chain links TRBV6-1 with TRBJ1-1; D not certain. Trimming left V 4 bases short and J 3 bases short, with 12 bases between. CDR1 MNHNS and CDR2 SASEGT come from the germline V gene. The CDR3 totals 14 residues. This CDR3 reads CASSAYITDTEAFF. CDR3 DNA sequence: TGTGCCAGCAGTGCCTATATAACAGACACTGAAGCTTTCTTT.